This TCR beta chain was recovered during a study of human T cells and chemical hapten exposure. Germline values: CDR1 SQVTM, CDR2 ANQGSEA. The length of the CDR3 is 16 residues. V was clipped by 1 base and J by 1 base, with 14 bases between them. Time point noted: patch test 1, 2 weeks after DPC sensitization. Treatment: therapeutic diphenylcyclopropenone sensitization with weekly scalp DPC. Suited to DPC and affected by alopecia, the donors ranged from 18 to 70 years old. One entry per CDR3 protein, called by TCRdb with MiXCR from the RACE reads. The sample records about 360,000 distinct CDR3 sequences, 4% to 5.5% being singletons. This clonotype was counted only a few times.

The chain employs TRBV29-1 and TRBJ2-1; D remains unclear. Sequencing was performed on whole blood, taken in connection with sensitization to the hapten diphenylcyclopropenone (DPC). The clonotype comes from a woman aged 45-65 years with alopecia areata. Some clones in this sample may be carry-over from other donors' samples. CDR3 region: CSVEGSPIQSYNEQFF. The CDR3 DNA sequence: TGCAGCGTTGAAGGTTCACCGATACAGTCCTACAATGAGCAGTTCTTC.